This T cell receptor beta chain was retrieved from a study of regulatory T cells in long-lasting Graves disease. Study results and limitations: Persistent disease exhibited a predilection for TRBV28, TRBJ1-2 and TRBJ2-5.

A remark on this clonotype: Its specificity is not known.

The V gene end was trimmed by 0 bases and the J gene end by 4 bases; junction bases not matched to a gene: 9. This CDR3 comprises 18 residues. The germline CDR1 and CDR2 sequences are MNHEY and SVGEGT. The time point is: persistent/refractory GD, antithyroid drugs over 5 years with positive TRAb. The TCR library was made from RNA extracted from PBMCs. The TCR beta library used iRepertoire HTBI primers with Arm-PCR amplification of CDR3. TCRdb fed the multiplex PCR reads into MiXCR, producing one record per CDR3 protein. The sample contains 350,000 to 450,000 distinct CDR3 sequences, less than 25% of which appear only once.

The source of this sequence is a female donor with Graves disease. The chain combines TRBV6-2 or TRBV6-3 with TRBJ2-6, with 7 bases lining up with TRBD1. Material: peripheral blood mononuclear cells (PBMCs), obtained when the disease was refractory, from a patient treated with antithyroid drugs. The CDR3 coding sequence is TGTGCCAGCAGTTACTCGACAGGGTGGACGTTAGGGGCCAACGTCCTGACTTTC. Protein product: CASSYSTGWTLGANVLTF.